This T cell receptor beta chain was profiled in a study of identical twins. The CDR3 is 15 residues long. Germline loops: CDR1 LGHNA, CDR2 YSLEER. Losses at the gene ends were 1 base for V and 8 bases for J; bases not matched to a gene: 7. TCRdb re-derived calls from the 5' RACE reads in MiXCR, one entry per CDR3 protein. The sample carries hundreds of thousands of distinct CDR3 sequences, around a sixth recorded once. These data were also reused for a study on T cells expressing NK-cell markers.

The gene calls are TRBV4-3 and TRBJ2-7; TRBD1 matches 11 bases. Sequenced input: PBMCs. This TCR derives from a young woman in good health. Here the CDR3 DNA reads TGCGCCAGCAGCCAAGTCGGGACAGGGGGTTTCCAGCAGTACTTC. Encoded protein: CASSQVGTGGFQQYF.